These 2 T cell receptor beta chains came from one sample sequenced in a study of PD-L1 blockade in urothelial cancer. The time point here: pretreatment peripheral blood. Only in-frame clones appear in the TCRdb table, and some are missing; sequencing was by immunoSEQ multiplex PCR. This sample has some 90,000 clones, with roughly 90% found just once. The sequencing used PBMCs, collected around atezolizumab (anti-PD-L1) treatment. The receptors stem from a woman older than 75 with urothelial cancer.

The chain has TRBV10-1 and TRBJ2-1; 8 bases are shared with TRBD2. The CDR3 consists of 15 residues. J was trimmed by 7 bases and V by 2 bases; bases with no gene match: 7. Germline-derived CDR1 and CDR2 are WNHNN and SYGVQD (reference sequence). CDR3 sequence (DNA): TGCGCCAGCAGTGAGGGGACTAGAGTGAGGAATGAGCAGTTCTTC. It codes for CASSEGTRVRNEQFF.

V and J are TRBV5-4 and TRBJ2-5; TRBD2 is a possible D gene (5 bases). Germline V gives CDR1 SGHNT, CDR2 YYREEE (reference sequence). Trimming took 4 bases from V and 4 from J, leaving 14 bases between them. The CDR3 runs to 14 residues. CDR3: CASSAERSPETQYF. The CDR3 bases are TGTGCCAGCAGCGCTGAGCGGTCACCAGAGACCCAGTACTTC.